The 27 T cell receptor beta chains given below trace back to one sample, sequenced in a study of blood T cell repertoires in COVID-19. Profiling relied on immunoSEQ multiplex PCR, and the TCRdb table lists in-frame clones only, not all of them. The repertoire consists of about 160,000 clones, with roughly 86% occurring once and the leading ten covering approximately 4.1%. The specimen was peripheral blood. The receptors were sampled from a woman aged 55-70 years who had recovered from COVID-19.

The V gene is TRBV7-8, the J gene TRBJ1-3, with D hard to call. The V end lost 7 bases, the J end lost 3 bases, and 19 bases lay between the germline ends. Germline V gene sequence: CDR1 SGHVS, CDR2 FQNEAQ. The CDR3 is 16 amino acids. CDR3 in amino acids: CASTQMGSGYGNTIYF. CDR3 DNA sequence: TGTGCCAGCACCCAAATGGGGTCGGGGTATGGAAACACCATATATTTT.

The V and J genes are TRBV11-3 and TRBJ2-7; D unresolved. Trimming cost V 1 base and J 8 bases, with 9 bases left between them. CDR3 length: 12 residues. Germline V gene sequence: CDR1 SGHNT, CDR2 YENEEA. The DNA for the CDR3 is TGTGCCAGCAGCTTAGTCGATCAGAAGCAGTACTTC. Translating it yields CASSLVDQKQYF.

This rearrangement joins TRBV6-2 or TRBV6-3 to TRBJ2-3; 7 nucleotides agree with TRBD2. With 5 bases clipped from V and 3 bases from J, the junction kept 8 bases outside the gene matches. The CDR3 loop spans 15 amino acids. Germline lookup yields CDR1 MNHEY and CDR2 SVGEGT. CDR3 residues: CASSPLGRGTDTQYF. The CDR3 DNA follows: TGTGCCAGCAGTCCCTTGGGGCGGGGGACAGATACGCAGTATTTT.

The rearrangement joins TRBV4-2 to TRBJ1-2; TRBD1 agrees at 9 bases. J lost 5 bases, V lost 2 bases, and 12 bases had no gene match. CDR3 length equals 17 residues. Germline assignment: CDR1 LGHNA and CDR2 YNFKEQ. The CDR3, as DNA: TGTGCCAGCAGCCAACCACCCCAATTACAGGGGGCATATGGCTACACCTTC. Encoded protein: CASSQPPQLQGAYGYTF.

The chain employs TRBV30 and TRBJ1-5, with 10 bases aligning to TRBD1. V gave up 3 bases and J gave up 5 bases; unmatched junction bases: 1. The CDR3 is 13 residues long. Germline-derived CDR1 and CDR2 are GTSNPN and SVGIG (reference sequence). CDR3 in DNA: TGTGCCTGGAGCGGACAGGGGGATCAGCCCCAGCATTTT. Translating it yields CAWSGQGDQPQHF.

As to this clone: Other DNA sequences in the sample encode the same CDR3. This chain connects TRBV28 to TRBJ2-7; 8 bases map to TRBD1. CDR1 MDHEN and CDR2 SYDVKM come from the germline V gene. This CDR3 has 14 amino acids. Germline trimming cut 4 bases from V and 2 bases from J; bases unmatched to any gene: 4. The CDR3 coding sequence is TGTGCCAGCAGTTCCGGGACAGGAACCTACGAGCAGTACTTC. It is translated as CASSSGTGTYEQYF.

The chain recombines TRBV7-8 with TRBJ2-1, with 10 nucleotides matching TRBD2. The CDR3 is 17 amino acids. V shed 4 bases and J 5 bases; nucleotides not matched to a gene: 11. From germline, CDR1 is SGHVS and CDR2 FQNEAQ. DNA for the CDR3: TGTGCCAGCAGCTCTACTAGAGGACTAGCGGACCACAATGAGCAGTTCTTC. Encoded protein: CASSSTRGLADHNEQFF.

This clone showed up just once. This chain connects TRBV7-2 to TRBJ1-2; the match to TRBD1 covers 10 bases. The V gene end was trimmed by 2 bases and the J gene end by 7 bases; junction bases not matched to a gene: 7. The CDR3 loop spans 15 amino acids. Germline V gives CDR1 SGHTA, CDR2 FQGNSA. The chain's CDR3 is CASSLMGQGYGGYTF. CDR3 DNA: TGTGCCAGCAGCTTAATGGGACAGGGGTATGGTGGCTACACCTTC.

The V and J genes are TRBV28 and TRBJ2-4; 9 nucleotides line up with TRBD1. Trimming took 5 bases from V and 9 from J; bases not matched to a gene: 11. The CDR3 length is 15 residues. Germline values: CDR1 MDHEN, CDR2 SYDVKM. This CDR3 is CASSPGGQGEGIQYF. CDR3 in DNA: TGTGCCAGCAGTCCCGGGGGACAGGGAGAAGGCATTCAGTACTTC.

This rearrangement joins TRBV14 to TRBJ1-2, with unresolved D. Germline V gives CDR1 SGHDN, CDR2 FVKESK. This CDR3 is built from 13 residues. Between the trimmed V and J ends, which lost 4 bases and 7 bases, there was a span of 13 bases. CDR3: CASSPSVAAGYTF. The DNA of the CDR3 is TGTGCCAGCAGCCCTTCGGTAGCGGCTGGCTACACCTTC.

This clone has just one count. CDR3 sequence reads: CASSTGLVAKNIQYF. In nucleotides, the CDR3 is TGTGCCAGCAGCACAGGGTTGGTTGCCAAAAACATTCAGTACTTC. This chain joins TRBV7-2 and TRBJ2-4; D perhaps matches TRBD1 (6 bases). CDR3 length: 15 amino acids. Trimming took off 5 bases at V and 1 base at J, with 12 bases between the two ends. The germline V gene encodes CDR1 SGHTA and CDR2 FQGNSA.

This clone appeared a few times. The chain links TRBV19 to TRBJ2-5, with 7 bases aligning to TRBD1. There are 15 residues in the CDR3. V shed 5 bases and J 5 bases; nucleotides not matched to a gene: 11. Germline V gene sequence: CDR1 LNHDA, CDR2 SQIVND (reference sequence). As DNA, the CDR3 is TGTGCCAGTAGTTCCTTACAGGGGTATCAGGAGACCCAGTACTTC. Translating it yields CASSSLQGYQETQYF.

The genes are TRBV19 and TRBJ2-3; 7 bases line up with TRBD2. This CDR3 is built from 17 residues. The ends lost 3 bases at V and 6 bases at J; junction bases unmatched: 15. The germline V gene encodes CDR1 LNHDA and CDR2 SQIVND (reference sequence). The CDR3: CASSILRGGRAKDTQYF. The CDR3 DNA follows: TGTGCCAGTAGTATCCTAAGGGGAGGGCGGGCAAAGGATACGCAGTATTTT.

The chain couples TRBV5-1 to TRBJ1-6; 8 positions match TRBD1. In germline, CDR1 is SGHRS, CDR2 YFSETQ. There are 16 residues in the CDR3. V lost 0 bases to trimming and J lost 6 bases; unmatched junction nucleotides: 5. The CDR3 nucleotides read TGCGCCAGCAGCTTGGATCAGGGGGCGGGTAATTCACCCCTCCACTTT. It is translated as CASSLDQGAGNSPLHF. Full variable domain (outside the CDR3, taken from reference TRBV5-1 and TRBJ1-6): KAGVTQTPRYLIKTRGQQVTLSCSPISGHRSVSWYQQTPGQGLQFLFEYFSETQRNKGNFPGRFSGRQFSNSRSEMNVSTLELGDSALYLCASSLDQGAGNSPLHFGNGTRLTVT.

This chain uses TRBV12-3 or TRBV12-4 with TRBJ1-5; possible D gene TRBD1, 6 bases. The V and J ends lost 6 bases and 7 bases respectively, with 13 bases between them. The CDR3 is 13 residues long. This chain's CDR3 is CASSNREGQPQHF. The CDR3 region has the DNA TGTGCCAGCAGCAACAGGGAAGGCCAGCCCCAGCATTTT.

The V call is TRBV6-2 or TRBV6-3, the J call TRBJ2-6; D might be TRBD1 (6 bases). CDR1 and CDR2 (germline): MNHEY, SVGEGT. V was trimmed by 6 bases and J by 0 bases, leaving 15 bases between them. The CDR3 totals 17 residues. CDR3 coding DNA: TGTGCCAGCAGCCGGGACACCGCGCGCTCTGGGGCCAACGTCCTGACTTTC. It encodes CASSRDTARSGANVLTF.

The rearrangement joins TRBV6-1 to TRBJ2-3; 9 bases map to TRBD1. Germline V lookup: CDR1 MNHNS, CDR2 SASEGT. The V and J ends lost 1 base and 2 bases, in that order; junction bases with no gene match: 4. This CDR3 contains 16 residues. The CDR3 region has the DNA TGTGCCAGCAGTGAAGTTGGGACAGGGTTCACAGATACGCAGTATTTT. This translates into CASSEVGTGFTDTQYF.

This chain connects TRBV24-1 to TRBJ2-5; 7 bases are a match to TRBD1. Trimming removed 3 bases from V and 2 bases from J; junction bases left unmatched: 8. The germline gives CDR1 KGHDR, CDR2 SFDVKD. The CDR3 has 16 residues. The CDR3 bases are TGTGCCACCAGTGATCCGCGACAGGGTTCGCAAGAGACCCAGTACTTC. Amino acids: CATSDPRQGSQETQYF.

The chain recombines TRBV18 with TRBJ2-5; 9 bases align to TRBD1. V trimming: 3 bases; J trimming: 3 bases; junction bases outside the gene matches: 5. The CDR3 totals 15 residues. The germline CDR1 and CDR2 sequences are KGHSH and LQKENI. The CDR3 spells CASSPWTGAEETQYF. The CDR3 nucleotides read TGTGCCAGCTCACCGTGGACAGGGGCCGAAGAGACCCAGTACTTC.

This clone has just one count. This chain joins TRBV7-9 and TRBJ1-4; 8 bases align to TRBD1. In germline, CDR1 is SEHNR, CDR2 FQNEAQ (reference sequence). The CDR3 runs 15 residues. The V and J ends lost 5 bases and 4 bases, in that order; junction bases with no gene match: 6. CDR3 in DNA: TGTGCCAGCAGCCTAGGGACAGGAGTTAATGAAAAACTGTTTTTT. Its translation is CASSLGTGVNEKLFF.

The gene calls are TRBV28 and TRBJ1-3; 10 positions match TRBD1. This CDR3 is built from 14 residues. The ends lost 6 bases at V and 2 bases at J; junction bases unmatched: 1. Germline lookup yields CDR1 MDHEN and CDR2 SYDVKM. The CDR3 coding sequence is TGTGCCAGCAGGGGACAGGGGACTGGAAACACCATATATTTT. Its protein is CASRGQGTGNTIYF.

The chain is built from TRBV7-8 and TRBJ2-1; D is possibly TRBD2 (6 bases). Germline CDR1 is SGHVS and CDR2 is FQNEAQ. The V end lost 7 bases, the J end lost 4 bases, and 17 bases lay between the germline ends. This CDR3 comprises 15 residues. CDR3 protein: CASNPDGGRYNEQFF. CDR3 bases: TGTGCCAGCAACCCCGACGGGGGACGGTACAATGAGCAGTTCTTC.

This clone occurred once. The V gene is TRBV2, the J gene TRBJ1-6; TRBD1 matches 7 bases. V lost 6 bases to trimming and J lost 10 bases; unmatched junction nucleotides: 3. CDR1 and CDR2 (germline): SNHLY, FYNNEI. CDR3 length: 12 residues. The CDR3 DNA reads TGTGCCAGCAGGACAGGGCAATCACCCCTCCACTTT. Translating gives CASRTGQSPLHF.

V and J are TRBV9 and TRBJ1-1; 10 bases are shared with TRBD1. Germline-derived CDR1 and CDR2 are SGDLS and YYNGEE. There are 15 residues in the CDR3. The V segment lost 3 bases and the J segment 10 bases; nucleotides outside the gene matches: 12. In DNA, the CDR3 is TGTGCCAGCAGCGAGAGACACGGGACAGGGGAAACAGCTTTCTTT. It specifies CASSERHGTGETAFF.

The chain is built from TRBV5-1 and TRBJ2-1, with a possible D match to TRBD2 (5 bases). The germline gives CDR1 SGHRS, CDR2 YFSETQ. Trimming took off 4 bases at V and 10 bases at J, with 15 bases between the two ends. CDR3 length: 13 amino acids. CDR3 DNA: TGCGCCAGCAGCCCAGGACTCGACGGGGAGCAGTTCTTC. Translating it yields CASSPGLDGEQFF. Filled out from reference TRBV5-1 and TRBJ2-1, the complete variable domain reads KAGVTQTPRYLIKTRGQQVTLSCSPISGHRSVSWYQQTPGQGLQFLFEYFSETQRNKGNFPGRFSGRQFSNSRSEMNVSTLELGDSALYLCASSPGLDGEQFFGPGTRLTVL.

This clone was recorded only once. The chain recombines TRBV4-3 with TRBJ2-2; 7 bases map to TRBD2. V lost 0 bases, J lost 7 bases, and 11 bases stayed unmatched. The CDR3 consists of 17 residues. Per germline, CDR1 LGHNA and CDR2 YSLEER. Here the CDR3 reads CASSQDLGGTFVGELFF. CDR3 nucleotides: TGCGCCAGCAGCCAAGATCTCGGGGGGACGTTTGTCGGGGAGCTGTTTTTT.

The V and J genes are TRBV28 and TRBJ1-6; tentatively, D is TRBD1 (5 bases). The CDR3 extends over 15 amino acids. Germline V gives CDR1 MDHEN, CDR2 SYDVKM. Trimming took off 4 bases at V and 3 bases at J, with 10 bases between the two ends. The CDR3 DNA follows: TGTGCCAGCAGTTCCGGGGGGGGCTATAATTCACCCCTCCACTTT. Encoded protein: CASSSGGGYNSPLHF.